This entry is about one T cell receptor (beta chain). Antigen unknown. Primers: 60 Vbeta forward and 13 Jbeta reverse. The table came from immunoSEQ multiplex PCR; TCRdb's copy has only in-frame clones and leaves some out. This sample has approximately 150,000 clones, with more than 70% found just once. The data derive from a study of cytomegalovirus exposure and HLA in healthy donors. Points from the study as a whole: Later genetic work tied a missense DCLRE1C variant to beta-chain V and J trimming.

This receptor was obtained from a male donor in good health and CMV-seronegative. Input material: PBMCs.

The CDR3 spells CASSLAGQPIGEQYF. Written as DNA, the CDR3 is TGTGCCAGCAGCTTGGCTGGACAGCCGATAGGGGAGCAGTACTTC. This chain joins TRBV5-4 and TRBJ2-7; D may be TRBD1 (6 bases). CDR3 size: 15 residues. Germline V CDR1 and CDR2: SGHNT, YYREEE (reference sequence). V dropped 0 bases and J dropped 7 bases, with 17 bases sitting between them.